Listed below are T cell receptor beta chains from one sample, sequenced in a study of blood T cells in healthy people across ages. TCRdb reprocessed the 5' RACE reads via MiXCR and lists one record per CDR3 protein. The profile covers just under 750,000 distinct CDR3 sequences, with 22% appearing a single time and 20% to 25% taken by the ten largest. Material for sequencing was blood. Receptors were obtained from a man between 70 and 80 years old in good health. The CDR3 runs from the conserved cysteine through the conserved F or W. The order of the fields is clone size, D gene, J gene, V gene, CDR3 protein, CDR3 DNA. A D gene is named only where the DNA matches it firmly. For some rows the clone size is stated as once, few or many, or as a class when expanded; others skip it.

- | - | TRBJ2-1 | TRBV6-6 | CASSYSTGYNEQFF | TGTGCCAGCAGTTACTCGACCGGATACAATGAGCAGTTCTTC
- | TRBD2 | TRBJ2-3 | TRBV5-8 | CASSFANSPGLATDTQYF | TGTGCCAGCAGTTTCGCCAACTCACCGGGACTAGCCACAGATACGCAGTATTTT
- | - | TRBJ1-1 | TRBV7-9 | CASSLLYPSNTEAFF | TGTGCCAGCAGCTTACTTTATCCATCGAACACTGAAGCTTTCTTT
many | - | TRBJ1-3 | TRBV12-3/TRBV12-4 | CASRPPSSHTIYF | TGTGCCAGCAGGCCGCCTTCGAGCCACACCATATATTTT
- | - | TRBJ2-1 | TRBV5-5 | CASSPPTSPEQFF | TGTGCCAGCAGCCCACCTACGTCTCCTGAGCAGTTCTTC
few | TRBD1 | TRBJ2-7 | TRBV4-1 | CASSQDQGQVYEQYF | TGCGCCAGCAGCCAAGATCAGGGACAGGTTTACGAGCAGTACTTC
- | - | TRBJ1-2 | TRBV7-8 | CASSLGGSDGYTF | TGTGCCAGCAGCTTAGGGGGCTCCGATGGCTACACCTTC
few | TRBD1 | TRBJ2-7 | TRBV10-3 | CAISAGTGFGEYEQYF | TGTGCCATCAGTGCCGGGACAGGTTTTGGGGAATACGAGCAGTACTTC
many | - | TRBJ2-2 | TRBV4-1 | CASSQDMGGRNTGELFF | TGCGCCAGCAGCCAAGATATGGGGGGCCGGAACACCGGGGAGCTGTTTTTT
few | - | TRBJ2-5 | TRBV7-9 | CASTVGFPGETQYF | TGTGCCAGCACCGTCGGATTTCCTGGAGAGACCCAGTACTTC
few | - | TRBJ2-5 | TRBV3-1 | CASSQVHQETQYF | TGTGCCAGCAGCCAAGTGCACCAAGAGACCCAGTACTTC
- | TRBD1 | TRBJ1-5 | TRBV2 | CASVLQGAGNQPQHF | TGTGCCAGTGTACTACAGGGGGCCGGCAATCAGCCCCAGCATTTT
once | - | TRBJ1-2 | TRBV12-3/TRBV12-4 | CASSFIGYTF | TGTGCCAGCAGTTTTATCGGCTACACCTTC
few | TRBD2 | TRBJ2-2 | TRBV6-6 | CASSYLAEGNTGELFF | TGTGCCAGCAGTTACCTAGCGGAGGGGAACACCGGGGAGCTGTTTTTT
- | TRBD1 | TRBJ2-7 | TRBV28 | CASSLQSDRAEQYF | TGTGCCAGCAGTCTTCAAAGCGACAGGGCAGAGCAGTACTTC
few | - | TRBJ1-5 | TRBV12-3/TRBV12-4 | CASSWGGPIQPQHF | TGTGCCAGCAGTTGGGGGGGGCCAATTCAGCCCCAGCATTTT
few | - | TRBJ2-5 | TRBV29-1 | CSVEVGGQETQYF | TGCAGCGTTGAAGTGGGGGGCCAAGAGACCCAGTACTTC
few | - | TRBJ1-1 | TRBV7-2 | CASSPARGPEAFF | TGTGCCAGCAGCCCGGCACGGGGGCCTGAAGCTTTCTTT
many | TRBD2 | TRBJ2-2 | TRBV5-1 | CASSAGLAGGLTGELFF | TGCGCCAGCAGCGCGGGACTAGCGGGAGGATTAACCGGGGAGCTGTTTTTT
- | - | TRBJ2-7 | TRBV6-6 | CASSTGGEQYF | TGTGCCAGCAGCACGGGCGGCGAGCAGTACTTC
- | - | TRBJ2-3 | TRBV12-3/TRBV12-4 | CASSPRDNLIPSTDTQYF | TGTGCCAGCAGTCCCCGGGACAACCTCATACCTAGCACAGATACGCAGTATTTT
- | TRBD2 | TRBJ2-3 | TRBV12-3/TRBV12-4 | CASSILAGVSADTQYF | TGTGCCAGCAGTATACTAGCGGGAGTGAGCGCAGATACGCAGTATTTT
- | - | TRBJ2-7 | TRBV7-9 | CASSHPGRPRSYEQYF | TGTGCCAGCAGTCATCCCGGGCGGCCCCGTTCCTACGAGCAGTACTTC
- | TRBD1 | TRBJ2-7 | TRBV7-6 | CASSLGGRGNEQYF | TGTGCCAGCAGCTTAGGTGGCAGGGGGAACGAGCAGTACTTC
- | - | TRBJ2-6 | TRBV7-9 | CVSSLGAGANVLTF | TGTGTCAGCAGCTTAGGGGCTGGGGCCAACGTCCTGACTTTC
- | - | TRBJ2-5 | TRBV27 | CASSLVFRQSGNRQETQYF | TGTGCCAGCAGTTTAGTTTTCAGACAAAGCGGCAACCGCCAAGAGACCCAGTACTTC
few | - | TRBJ2-5 | TRBV18 | CASSLHSTGETQYF | TGTGCCAGCTCACTACACAGCACCGGGGAGACCCAGTACTTC